A selection of T cell receptor beta chains follows, all from one sample in a study of CD8 T cells in ankylosing spondylitis. TCRdb ran MiXCR on the 5' RACE reads and lists one entry per CDR3 protein. The table records approximately 200,000 distinct CDR3 sequences, under 15% of them present only once. Sequenced material: blood, either unsorted or a sorted T cell fraction (not recorded which). The receptor source for this set is a female donor with ankylosing spondylitis or in good health (not recorded which). Both conserved end residues are part of each CDR3. D genes are given only for firm matches. Clone size is not always given. Where it is, it says once, few, many or a class for expanded clones.

many	TRBV7-9	TRBJ2-1	NA	TGTGCCAGCATCCTAAGACTAGACGATGAGCAGTTCTTC	CASILRLDDEQFF
NA	TRBV7-8	TRBJ2-7	NA	TGTGCCAGCAGCCTGAGCCCCGCACTATCCTACGAGCAGTACTTC	CASSLSPALSYEQYF
many	TRBV29-1	TRBJ2-3	TRBD1	TGCAGCGTTCGGTCCGGGACAGGGCTAAATACGCAGTATTTT	CSVRSGTGLNTQYF
many	TRBV19	TRBJ1-5	NA	TGTGCCAGTCGGGGACTGGGGCTGAATCAGCCCCAGCATTTT	CASRGLGLNQPQHF
few	TRBV29-1	TRBJ1-5	TRBD1	TGCAGCGTTCGACAGGGTCACCAGCCCCAGCATTTT	CSVRQGHQPQHF
many	TRBV20-1	TRBJ2-5	TRBD1	TGCAGTGCTAGAATGGGACAGGGCCGGGAGACCCAGTACTTC	CSARMGQGRETQYF
many	TRBV10-3	TRBJ2-3	NA	TGTGCCATCAGCGGACCCCCTAGGTTTGATACGCAGTATTTT	CAISGPPRFDTQYF
many	TRBV12-3/TRBV12-4	TRBJ1-2	TRBD1	TGTGCCAGCAACCCGGGACAGGGCTATGGCTACACCTTC	CASNPGQGYGYTF
many	TRBV24-1	TRBJ2-1	TRBD1	TGTGCCACCAGTGTTACGAGGGGACAGACCTACAATGAGCAGTTCTTC	CATSVTRGQTYNEQFF
many	TRBV6-2/TRBV6-3	TRBJ2-7	TRBD1	TGTGCCAGCAGTGACCCCGGGACAGGGGCCTACGAGCAGTACTTC	CASSDPGTGAYEQYF
few	TRBV4-3	TRBJ1-2	NA	TGCGCCAGCAGCCTCATCGGGGGGCGCGACTATGGCTACACCTTC	CASSLIGGRDYGYTF
few	TRBV29-1	TRBJ2-7	TRBD1	TGCAGCGTTGGAACAGGGGGTGACGAGCAGTACTTC	CSVGTGGDEQYF
many	TRBV7-2	TRBJ2-2	NA	TGTGCCAGCAGTTCCGACTATGCCGGGGAGCTGTTTTTT	CASSSDYAGELFF
many	TRBV7-3	TRBJ2-3	NA	TGTGCCAGCAGCTTAGCATTCACAGATACGCAGTATTTT	CASSLAFTDTQYF
many	TRBV12-3/TRBV12-4	TRBJ2-7	TRBD1	TGTGCCAGCAGTCCCGACAGGGGGCTCGAGCAGTACTTC	CASSPDRGLEQYF
NA	TRBV11-1	TRBJ2-7	TRBD1	TGTGCCAGCAGCTTATATATGGGGGTCGGGACAGTGGAAGGTCTCTACGAGCAGTACTTC	CASSLYMGVGTVEGLYEQYF
many	TRBV7-2	TRBJ2-3	NA	TGTGCCAGCAGCTTAGCAAGGACTAGCACAGATACGCAGTATTTT	CASSLARTSTDTQYF
many	TRBV5-1	TRBJ2-3	NA	TGCGCCAGCAGCTTTTCCCGACTCCCGGGATCAGCAGATACGCAGTATTTT	CASSFSRLPGSADTQYF
many	TRBV12-3/TRBV12-4	TRBJ2-1	NA	TGTGCCAGTAAGCAGGGGTCAACCTACAATGAGCAGTTCTTC	CASKQGSTYNEQFF
once	TRBV12-3/TRBV12-4	TRBJ2-2	NA	TGTGCCAGCAGTTTTATGTCCGGGGAGCTGTTTTTT	CASSFMSGELFF
NA	TRBV7-9	TRBJ1-4	NA	TGTGCCAGCAGCTTGGCAGGGATTAATGAAAAACTGTTTTTT	CASSLAGINEKLFF
many	TRBV7-9	TRBJ2-1	NA	TGTGCCGGCGGGGCTCCCCTAAATAAGCAGTTCTTC	CAGGAPLNKQFF
many	TRBV27	TRBJ1-2	TRBD1	TGTGCCAGCAGTTTAAGGACAGGGGCGAACTATGGCTACACCTTC	CASSLRTGANYGYTF
many	TRBV20-1	TRBJ1-1	NA	TGCAGTGTCACCGCAGGGGTTGACACTGAAGCTTTCTTT	CSVTAGVDTEAFF
NA	TRBV28	TRBJ2-7	TRBD2	TGTGCCAGCAGCCCCGTACGGACTAGCGGGATAGGCGAGCAGTACTTC	CASSPVRTSGIGEQYF